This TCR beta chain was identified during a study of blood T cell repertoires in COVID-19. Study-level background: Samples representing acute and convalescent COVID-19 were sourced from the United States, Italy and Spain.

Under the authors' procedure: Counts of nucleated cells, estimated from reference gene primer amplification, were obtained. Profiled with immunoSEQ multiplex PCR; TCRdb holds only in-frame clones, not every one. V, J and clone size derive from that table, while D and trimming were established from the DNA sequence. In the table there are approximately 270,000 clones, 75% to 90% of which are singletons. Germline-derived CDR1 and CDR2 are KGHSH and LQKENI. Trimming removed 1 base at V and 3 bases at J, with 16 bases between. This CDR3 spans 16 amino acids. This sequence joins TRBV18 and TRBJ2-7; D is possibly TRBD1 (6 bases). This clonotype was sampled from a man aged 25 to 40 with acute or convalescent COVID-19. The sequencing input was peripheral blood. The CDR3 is CASSPQRAGQHYEQYF. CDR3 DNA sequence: TGTGCCAGCTCACCACAAAGAGCAGGACAGCACTACGAGCAGTACTTC.